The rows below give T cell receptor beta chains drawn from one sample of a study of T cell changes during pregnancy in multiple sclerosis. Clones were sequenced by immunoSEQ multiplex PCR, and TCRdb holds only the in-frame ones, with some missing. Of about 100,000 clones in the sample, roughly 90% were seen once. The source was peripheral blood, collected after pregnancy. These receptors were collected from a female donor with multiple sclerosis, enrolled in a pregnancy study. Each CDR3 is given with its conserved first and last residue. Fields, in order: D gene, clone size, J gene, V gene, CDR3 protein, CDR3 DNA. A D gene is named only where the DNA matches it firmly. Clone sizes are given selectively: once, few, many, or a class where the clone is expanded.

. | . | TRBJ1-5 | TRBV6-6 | CASSPTGGGNQPQHF | TGTGCCAGCAGCCCGACCGGGGGGGGTAATCAGCCCCAGCATTTT
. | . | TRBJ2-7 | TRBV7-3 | CASSPRPGSEQYF | TGTGCCAGCAGCCCTCGTCCGGGGTCCGAGCAGTACTTC
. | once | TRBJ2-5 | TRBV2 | CASSQDTPWETQYF | TGTGCCAGCAGCCAGGACACCCCCTGGGAGACCCAGTACTTC
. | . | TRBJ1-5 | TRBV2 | CASAHGGGNQPQHF | TGTGCCAGCGCCCACGGGGGGGGCAATCAGCCCCAGCATTTT
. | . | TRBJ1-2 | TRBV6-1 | CASSDPGMFYGYTF | TGTGCCAGCAGTGACCCCGGGATGTTCTATGGCTACACCTTC
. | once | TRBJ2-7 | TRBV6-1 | CASSVRDTSYEQYF | TGTGCCAGCAGTGTGAGGGACACTTCCTACGAGCAGTACTTC
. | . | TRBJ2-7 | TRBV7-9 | CASSPRQYHEQYF | TGTGCCAGCAGCCCAAGACAGTACCACGAGCAGTACTTC
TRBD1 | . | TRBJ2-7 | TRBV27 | CASRDIRGRGGLEQYF | TGTGCCAGCAGGGATATTAGGGGGCGAGGTGGTCTCGAGCAGTACTTC
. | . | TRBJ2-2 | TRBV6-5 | CASSLTSDTGELFF | TGTGCCAGCAGCCTGACTAGTGACACCGGGGAGCTGTTTTTT
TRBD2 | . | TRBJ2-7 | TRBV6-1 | CASGLTSGRAGEQYF | TGTGCCAGCGGATTGACTAGCGGGAGGGCCGGGGAGCAGTACTTC
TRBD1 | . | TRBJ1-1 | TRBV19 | CASSIRTGTEAFF | TGTGCCAGTAGTATAAGGACAGGCACTGAAGCTTTCTTT
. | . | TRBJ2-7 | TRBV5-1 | CASSLVDRTYEQYF | TGCGCCAGCAGCTTGGTCGACAGGACCTACGAGCAGTACTTC
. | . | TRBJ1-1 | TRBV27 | CASSLSGAKRAFF | TGTGCCAGCAGTTTATCAGGGGCCAAACGAGCTTTCTTT
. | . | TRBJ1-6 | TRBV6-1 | CASRKSGANSPLHF | TGTGCCAGCAGGAAGAGTGGAGCTAATTCACCCCTCCACTTT
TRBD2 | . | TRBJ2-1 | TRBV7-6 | CASSLEASGVNEQFF | TGTGCCAGCAGCTTAGAGGCTAGCGGTGTCAATGAGCAGTTCTTC
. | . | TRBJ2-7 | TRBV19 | CASSIRGKGYEQYF | TGTGCCAGTAGTATTCGGGGAAAGGGCTACGAGCAGTACTTC
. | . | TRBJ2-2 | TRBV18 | CASSKQGRDGELFF | TGTGCCAGCTCAAAGCAGGGGAGAGACGGGGAGCTGTTTTTT
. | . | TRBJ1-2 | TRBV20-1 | CSAHRAYGYTF | TGCAGTGCACACAGGGCTTATGGCTACACCTTC
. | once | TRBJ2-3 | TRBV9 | CASSVGGGASTDTQYF | TGTGCCAGCAGCGTAGGAGGCGGGGCTAGCACAGATACGCAGTATTTT
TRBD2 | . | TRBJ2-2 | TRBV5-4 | CASSSGLAVNTGELFF | TGTGCCAGCAGCTCGGGACTAGCGGTGAACACCGGGGAGCTGTTTTTT
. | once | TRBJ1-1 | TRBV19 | CASSRDPSSTEAFF | TGTGCCAGTAGTCGCGATCCGTCGAGCACTGAAGCTTTCTTT
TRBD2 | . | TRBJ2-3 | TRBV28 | CASSWGEGPSTDTQYF | TGTGCCAGCAGTTGGGGGGAGGGACCTAGCACAGATACGCAGTATTTT
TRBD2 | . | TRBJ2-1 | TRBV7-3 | CASSKIAGGSNEQFF | TGTGCCAGCAGCAAGATAGCGGGGGGGAGCAATGAGCAGTTCTTC
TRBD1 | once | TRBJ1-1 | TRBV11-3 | CASSFPGQGSPEAFF | TGTGCCAGCAGCTTTCCGGGACAGGGATCACCTGAAGCTTTCTTT
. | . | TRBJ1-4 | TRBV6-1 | CATLVGAANEKLFF | TGTGCCACCCTCGTGGGGGCGGCTAATGAAAAACTGTTTTTT
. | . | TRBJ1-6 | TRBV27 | CASSIRTGYNSPLHF | TGTGCCAGCAGTATAAGGACGGGGTATAATTCACCCCTCCACTTT
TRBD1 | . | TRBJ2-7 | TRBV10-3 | CAIRTGGSYEQYF | TGTGCCATCAGGACAGGGGGCTCCTACGAGCAGTACTTC
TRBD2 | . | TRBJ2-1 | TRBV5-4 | CASSLLRTSGQSYNEQFF | TGTGCCAGCAGCTTGCTTCGGACTAGCGGCCAATCCTACAATGAGCAGTTCTTC
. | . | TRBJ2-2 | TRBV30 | CAWKSRGTNTGELFF | TGTGCCTGGAAATCCAGGGGCACGAACACCGGGGAGCTGTTTTTT
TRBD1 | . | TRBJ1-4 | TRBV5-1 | CASGARTGNNEKLFF | TGCGCCAGCGGAGCGCGGACAGGAAATAATGAAAAACTGTTTTTT
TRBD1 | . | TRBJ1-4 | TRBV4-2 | CASSLPGQGNEKLFF | TGTGCCAGCAGCCTTCCGGGACAGGGGAATGAAAAACTGTTTTTT
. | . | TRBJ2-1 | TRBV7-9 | CASSLNYNEQFF | TGTGCCAGCAGTCTAAACTACAATGAGCAGTTCTTC
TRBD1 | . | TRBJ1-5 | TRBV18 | CASSKDRGRVNQPQHF | TGTGCCAGCTCGAAGGACAGGGGGCGAGTCAATCAGCCCCAGCATTTT
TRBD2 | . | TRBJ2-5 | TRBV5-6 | CASSAPSGVYQETQYF | TGTGCCAGCAGCGCCCCTAGCGGGGTGTACCAAGAGACCCAGTACTTC
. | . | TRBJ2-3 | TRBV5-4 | CASSLSLGTDTQYF | TGTGCCAGCAGCTTGTCACTGGGCACAGATACGCAGTATTTT
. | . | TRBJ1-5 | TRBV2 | CASGSYSNQPQHF | TGTGCCAGCGGTAGTTATAGCAATCAGCCCCAGCATTTT
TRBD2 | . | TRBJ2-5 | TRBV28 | CASSSSGLADQETQYF | TGTGCCAGCAGTAGTTCGGGACTAGCGGACCAAGAGACCCAGTACTTC
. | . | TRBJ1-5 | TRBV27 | CARGGQPQHF | TGTGCCAGAGGGGGTCAGCCCCAGCATTTT
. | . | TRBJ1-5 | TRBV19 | CASSMGPQRNQPQHF | TGTGCCAGTAGTATGGGCCCGCAGCGCAATCAGCCCCAGCATTTT
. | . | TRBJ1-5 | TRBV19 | CASTPTSGGGQPQHF | TGTGCCAGTACTCCGACAAGCGGGGGAGGGCAGCCCCAGCATTTT
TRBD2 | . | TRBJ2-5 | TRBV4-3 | CASSQDWRGGRETQYF | TGCGCCAGCAGCCAAGATTGGCGGGGGGGCCGAGAGACCCAGTACTTC
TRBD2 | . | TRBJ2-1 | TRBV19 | CASSSTEAGEMSDEQFF | TGTGCCAGTAGTTCGACCGAAGCGGGAGAAATGAGCGATGAGCAGTTCTTC
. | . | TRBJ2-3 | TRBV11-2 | CASSFSNTDTQYF | TGTGCCAGCAGCTTTTCCAACACAGATACGCAGTATTTT
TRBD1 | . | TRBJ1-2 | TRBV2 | CASRYRGNNYGYTF | TGTGCCAGCAGGTACAGGGGCAATAACTATGGCTACACCTTC
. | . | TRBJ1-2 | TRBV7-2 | CASSLSSLTDLYGYTF | TGTGCCAGCAGCCTTAGCTCCTTGACAGATCTCTATGGCTACACCTTC
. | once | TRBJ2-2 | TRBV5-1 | CASSLAWTLNTGELFF | TGCGCCAGCAGCTTGGCCTGGACATTAAACACCGGGGAGCTGTTTTTT
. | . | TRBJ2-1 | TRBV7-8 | CASSFRGYNEQFF | TGTGCCAGCAGCTTCAGGGGCTACAATGAGCAGTTCTTC
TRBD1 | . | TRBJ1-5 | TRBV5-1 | CASSTGQYNQPQHF | TGCGCCAGCAGCACGGGACAGTACAATCAGCCCCAGCATTTT
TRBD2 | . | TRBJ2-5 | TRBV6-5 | CASSYFVGTSETQYF | TGTGCCAGCAGTTACTTTGTTGGGACTAGCGAGACCCAGTACTTC
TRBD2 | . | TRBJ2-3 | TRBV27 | CASSFLLNGGWADTQYF | TGTGCCAGCAGTTTCCTACTTAACGGGGGGTGGGCAGATACGCAGTATTTT
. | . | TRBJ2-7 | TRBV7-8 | CASSLAQGYEQYF | TGTGCCAGCAGCTTAGCGCAGGGTTACGAGCAGTACTTC